This T cell receptor (beta chain) was recovered during a study of CD8 T cells in Susac syndrome. A quantity of about 0.5 to 1 ug RNA underwent reverse transcription using random hexamers. Via MiXCR, TCRdb re-called the immunoSEQ multiplex PCR reads, giving one row per CDR3 protein. The data show roughly 150,000 distinct CDR3 sequences, around 96% seen once. In germline, CDR1 is SGHVS, CDR2 FNYEAQ. Trimming left V 3 bases short and J 7 bases short, with 7 bases between. This CDR3 comprises 12 residues. The chain combines TRBV7-6 with TRBJ2-1; D unresolved. The sequenced sample was CD8+ T cells from PBMCs. The TCR originated in a human donor with multiple sclerosis. The CDR3 here is CASSLFSNEQFF. CDR3 nucleotide sequence: TGTGCCAGCAGCTTGTTTTCTAATGAGCAGTTCTTC.